This entry lists 15 T cell receptor beta chains sequenced from one sample in a study of patients and donors after allogeneic stem cell transplantation. TCRdb re-derived calls from the RT-PCR reads in MiXCR, one entry per CDR3 protein. The sample includes 20,000 to 25,000 distinct CDR3 sequences, around 28% of them seen just once. Sequenced: blood, either unsorted or a sorted T cell fraction (not recorded which). Every receptor here comes from a human donor who was either an allogeneic HSCT recipient or a stem cell or donor lymphocyte infusion donor (not recorded which). It is not recorded whose cells these are; they may come from a transplant donor.

This clonotype appeared many times. The chain joins TRBV5-1 to TRBJ1-1; no clear D. The CDR3 consists of 13 residues. With 0 bases removed from V and 10 bases from J, the gap between germline ends came to 13 bases. The germline gives CDR1 SGHRS, CDR2 YFSETQ. The CDR3 region is CASSLALRPRAFF. CDR3 nucleotide sequence: TGCGCCAGCAGCTTGGCGCTCAGGCCCAGAGCTTTCTTT.

The chain recombines TRBV10-3 with TRBJ1-2; D is unclear. This CDR3 has 14 residues. CDR1 ENHRY and CDR2 SYGVKD come from the germline V gene. V shed 3 bases and J shed 4 bases, with 12 bases lying between them. This CDR3 is CAISEGPRPYGYTF. Written as DNA, the CDR3 is TGTGCCATCAGTGAAGGGCCTCGGCCCTATGGCTACACCTTC.

The chain joins TRBV5-1 to TRBJ2-5, with D perhaps given as TRBD1 or TRBD2 (5 bases each). Germline V CDR1 and CDR2: SGHRS, YFSETQ. This CDR3 is built from 16 residues. Trimming removed 2 bases from V and 0 bases from J, with 14 bases in between. The DNA for the CDR3 is TGCGCCAGCAGCTTTCGAGGGGCCGTGTACCAAGAGACCCAGTACTTC. It encodes CASSFRGAVYQETQYF.

The chain carries TRBV4-2 and TRBJ2-3; maybe TRBD1 (7 bases). Germline assignment: CDR1 LGHNA and CDR2 YNFKEQ. CDR3 size: 15 residues. V shed 4 bases and J shed 2 bases, with 13 bases lying between them. CDR3 residues: CASSPRDSFTDTQYF. The DNA of the CDR3 is TGTGCCAGCAGCCCGCGGGACAGCTTCACAGATACGCAGTATTTT.

The chain couples TRBV7-2 to TRBJ2-1; 9 positions match TRBD2. The CDR3 runs 14 residues. V trimming: 8 bases; J trimming: 4 bases; junction bases outside the gene matches: 6. CDR1 and CDR2 from the germline V gene are SGHTA and FQGNSA. Here the CDR3 DNA reads TGTGCCAGCCTCCCTAGCGGGACGTACAATGAGCAGTTCTTC. It codes for CASLPSGTYNEQFF.

The sample holds a few counts of this clonotype. The V and J genes are TRBV12-3 or TRBV12-4 and TRBJ1-4; D remains ambiguous. Trimming took off 8 bases at V and 5 bases at J, with 15 bases between the two ends. This CDR3 has 14 residues. CDR3 protein: CASSRWDTNEKLFF. CDR3 sequence (DNA): TGTGCCAGCTCACGGTGGGATACAAATGAAAAACTGTTTTTT.

In its sample, this clonotype was seen a few times. CDR3 residues: CASSSEINTEAFF. The CDR3 DNA is TGTGCCAGCAGTTCGGAGATAAACACTGAAGCTTTCTTT. This chain uses TRBV6-2 or TRBV6-3 with TRBJ1-1; no clear D gene. With 4 bases removed from V and 2 bases from J, the gap between germline ends came to 8 bases. This CDR3 has 13 residues. Germline loops: CDR1 MNHEY, CDR2 SVGEGT.

This chain uses TRBV4-3 with TRBJ1-5; D gene ambiguous. This CDR3 spans 13 amino acids. Germline V gene data show CDR1 as LGHNA and CDR2 as YSLEER. Trimming pared 0 bases from V and 5 bases from J, leaving 5 bases between. The DNA for the CDR3 is TGCGCCAGCAGCCAAGATCTGGATCAGCCCCAGCATTTT. Its protein is CASSQDLDQPQHF.

This clonotype was counted many times. The V gene is TRBV4-3, the J gene TRBJ1-3; 7 bases are shared with TRBD1. The J segment lost 0 bases and the V segment lost 4 bases, leaving 6 bases of the junction unmatched. The CDR3 has 16 residues. Germline lookup yields CDR1 LGHNA and CDR2 YSLEER. The CDR3 region is CASSPDRDSSGNTIYF. CDR3 in DNA: TGCGCCAGCAGCCCCGATAGGGACAGCTCTGGAAACACCATATATTTT.

This chain connects TRBV4-2 to TRBJ2-5; TRBD1 is a possible D gene (6 bases). This CDR3 comprises 15 residues. V gave up 0 bases and J gave up 3 bases, with 11 bases separating them. Germline V gene data show CDR1 as LGHNA and CDR2 as YNFKEQ. The CDR3 reads CASSQDEHREETQYF. The CDR3 bases are TGTGCCAGCAGCCAAGATGAACACAGGGAAGAGACCCAGTACTTC.

This clonotype has ten or more counts. This chain uses TRBV29-1 with TRBJ1-2; 7 bases line up with TRBD1. Trimming removed 6 bases from V and 3 bases from J; junction bases left unmatched: 10. CDR1 and CDR2 (germline): SQVTM, ANQGSEA. CDR3 length: 14 amino acids. Written as DNA, the CDR3 is TGCAGCGTCGCCCGGGACAGCGGGGACTATGGCTACACCTTC. The encoded protein is CSVARDSGDYGYTF. Together with reference TRBV29-1 and TRBJ1-2, the CDR3 gives the full variable domain: SAVISQKPSRDICQRGTSLTIQCQVDSQVTMMFWYRQQPGQSLTLIATANQGSEATYESGFVIDKFPISRPNLTFSTLTVSNMSPEDSSIYLCSVARDSGDYGYTFGSGTRLTVV.

This clonotype was observed many times. The rearrangement joins TRBV5-1 to TRBJ2-5; D possibly corresponds to TRBD2 (6 bases). Between the trimmed V and J ends, which lost 4 bases and 7 bases, there was a span of 17 bases. The germline V gene has CDR1 SGHRS and CDR2 YFSETQ. The CDR3 sequence is 14 residues long. DNA of the CDR3: TGCGCCAGCAGCCCTAGTGGGGATAGCGGGACCCAGTACTTC. This codes for CASSPSGDSGTQYF.

This clonotype was observed many times. This sequence joins TRBV5-1 and TRBJ1-2; D remains ambiguous. CDR3 length equals 12 residues. With 0 bases removed from V and 7 bases from J, the gap between germline ends came to 7 bases. CDR1 SGHRS and CDR2 YFSETQ come from the germline V gene. CDR3 nucleotide sequence: TGCGCCAGCAGCTTGGGTGGAGGTGGCTACACCTTC. Residues: CASSLGGGGYTF.

The chain is built from TRBV18 and TRBJ1-6; a possible D gene is TRBD1 (5 bases). Trimming pared 1 base from V and 6 bases from J, leaving 7 bases between. Germline V CDR1 and CDR2: KGHSH, LQKENI. This CDR3 has 14 amino acids. CDR3 protein: CASSPQGSNSPLHF. CDR3 DNA sequence: TGTGCCAGCTCACCACAGGGGAGTAATTCACCCCTCCACTTT. Using reference TRBV18 and TRBJ1-6 for the parts outside the CDR3, the full variable domain is NAGVMQNPRHLVRRRGQEARLRCSPMKGHSHVYWYRQLPEEGLKFMVYLQKENIIDESGMPKERFSAEFPKEGPSILRIQQVVRGDSAAYFCASSPQGSNSPLHFGNGTRLTVT.

This clonotype was seen more than once but under ten times. V is TRBV27 and J is TRBJ2-2; D is undetermined. Germline assignment: CDR1 MNHEY and CDR2 SMNVEV (reference sequence). The CDR3 runs 14 residues. The V end lost 6 bases, the J end lost 2 bases, and 10 bases lay between the germline ends. The chain's CDR3 is CASSWTYNTGELFF. CDR3 nucleotides: TGTGCCAGCAGCTGGACCTATAACACCGGGGAGCTGTTTTTT.